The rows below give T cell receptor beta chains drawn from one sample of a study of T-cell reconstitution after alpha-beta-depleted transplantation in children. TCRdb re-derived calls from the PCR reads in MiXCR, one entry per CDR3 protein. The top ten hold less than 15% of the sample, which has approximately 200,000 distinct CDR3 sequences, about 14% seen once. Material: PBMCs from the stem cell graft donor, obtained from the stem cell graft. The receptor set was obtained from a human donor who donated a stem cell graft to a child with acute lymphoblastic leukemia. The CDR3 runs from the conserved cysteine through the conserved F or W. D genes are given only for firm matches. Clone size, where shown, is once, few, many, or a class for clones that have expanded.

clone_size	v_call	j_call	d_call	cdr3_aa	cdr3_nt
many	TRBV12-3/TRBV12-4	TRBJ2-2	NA	CASSPAKASTGELFF	TGTGCCAGCAGCCCCGCGAAGGCGTCAACCGGGGAGCTGTTTTTT
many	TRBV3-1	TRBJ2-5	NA	CASSQSQETQYF	TGTGCCAGCAGCCAATCGCAAGAGACCCAGTACTTC
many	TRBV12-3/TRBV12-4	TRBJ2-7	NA	CASSGLREGEQYF	TGTGCCAGCAGCGGGTTGCGAGAGGGCGAGCAGTACTTC
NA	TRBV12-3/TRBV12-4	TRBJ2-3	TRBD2	CASSLTSGRVGDTQYF	TGTGCCAGCAGCCTGACTAGCGGGAGGGTGGGAGATACGCAGTATTTT
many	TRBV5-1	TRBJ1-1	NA	CASSLAGTKNTEAFF	TGCGCCAGCAGCTTGGCCGGGACAAAGAACACTGAAGCTTTCTTT
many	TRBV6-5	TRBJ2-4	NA	CASSYLPPKGKNIQYF	TGTGCCAGCAGTTACCTACCACCAAAGGGCAAAAACATTCAGTACTTC
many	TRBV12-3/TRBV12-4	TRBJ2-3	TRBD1	CASSPRQGGTDTQYF	TGTGCCAGCAGTCCGCGACAGGGCGGGACAGATACGCAGTATTTT
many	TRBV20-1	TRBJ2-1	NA	CSAKGPGLSFF	TGCAGTGCCAAAGGTCCGGGACTGTCGTTCTTC
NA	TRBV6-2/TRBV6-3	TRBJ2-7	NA	CASSYAEVSYEQYF	TGTGCCAGCAGTTACGCCGAGGTCTCCTACGAGCAGTACTTC
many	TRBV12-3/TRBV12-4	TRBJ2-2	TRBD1	CASRQSGGVDTGELFF	TGTGCCAGCAGGCAATCAGGGGGCGTGGACACCGGGGAGCTGTTTTTT
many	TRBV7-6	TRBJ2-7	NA	CASSHGQLNIYSGNEQYF	TGTGCCAGCAGCCATGGACAGTTGAATATATACTCCGGGAACGAGCAGTACTTC
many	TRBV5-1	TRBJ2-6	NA	CASRFEGIAGANVLTF	TGCGCCAGCAGATTTGAAGGGATAGCTGGGGCCAACGTCCTGACTTTC
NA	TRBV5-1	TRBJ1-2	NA	CASSLVAGQDYGYTF	TGCGCCAGCAGCTTGGTTGCAGGCCAGGACTATGGCTACACCTTC
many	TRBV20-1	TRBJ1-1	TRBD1	CSARALGQGNTEAFF	TGCAGTGCTAGAGCGCTGGGACAGGGGAACACTGAAGCTTTCTTT
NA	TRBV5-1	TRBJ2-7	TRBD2	CASSSGLAGGLSYEQYF	TGCGCCAGCAGCTCCGGACTAGCGGGAGGTTTGTCCTACGAGCAGTACTTC
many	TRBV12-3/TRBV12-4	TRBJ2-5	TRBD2	CASSTNRGGLAGSETQYF	TGTGCCAGCAGTACAAACCGGGGGGGACTAGCGGGTTCAGAGACCCAGTACTTC
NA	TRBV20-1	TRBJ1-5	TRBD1	CSATHHVNRGSGSNQPQHF	TGCAGTGCTACCCACCACGTGAACAGGGGATCAGGGAGCAATCAGCCCCAGCATTTT
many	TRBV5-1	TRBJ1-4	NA	CASSSEAGEKLFF	TGCGCCAGCAGCTCGGAGGCAGGGGAAAAACTGTTTTTT
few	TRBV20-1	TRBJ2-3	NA	CSARAWGPDTQYF	TGCAGTGCTAGAGCCTGGGGGCCCGATACGCAGTATTTT
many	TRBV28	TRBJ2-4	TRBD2	CASSLSAGTSGRSKNIQYF	TGTGCCAGCAGTTTATCGGCCGGGACTAGCGGGAGGTCCAAAAACATTCAGTACTTC
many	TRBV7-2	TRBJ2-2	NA	CASSLDRARTGELFF	TGTGCCAGCAGCTTAGACAGGGCCCGCACCGGGGAGCTGTTTTTT
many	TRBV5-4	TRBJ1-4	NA	CASSLKGETNEKLFF	TGTGCCAGCAGCTTGAAGGGGGAAACTAATGAAAAACTGTTTTTT
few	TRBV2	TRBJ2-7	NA	CASNTRKLTYEQYF	TGTGCCAGCAACACCAGAAAATTAACCTACGAGCAGTACTTC
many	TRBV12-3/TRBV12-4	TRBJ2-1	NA	CASRPSGSTEQFF	TGTGCCAGCAGGCCCTCGGGCTCCACTGAGCAGTTCTTC
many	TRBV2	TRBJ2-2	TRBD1	CASSLRDRPIAGELFF	TGTGCCAGCAGTCTGAGGGACAGGCCCATTGCCGGGGAGCTGTTTTTT
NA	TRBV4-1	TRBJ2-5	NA	CASSPVVRRQETQYF	TGCGCCAGCAGCCCAGTGGTCCGGAGACAAGAGACCCAGTACTTC
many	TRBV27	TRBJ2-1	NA	CASSPSWGPRINEQFF	TGTGCCAGCAGTCCGTCGTGGGGTCCCCGAATCAATGAGCAGTTCTTC
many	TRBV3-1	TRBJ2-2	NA	CASSQSYDTGELFF	TGTGCCAGCAGCCAATCCTATGACACCGGGGAGCTGTTTTTT
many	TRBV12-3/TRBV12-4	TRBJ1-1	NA	CASSYSDRMNTEAFF	TGTGCCAGCAGTTACTCTGACAGAATGAACACTGAAGCTTTCTTT
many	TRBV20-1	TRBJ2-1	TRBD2	CSARDLAGVIGEQFF	TGCAGTGCTAGAGATCTTGCGGGAGTTATCGGTGAGCAGTTCTTC
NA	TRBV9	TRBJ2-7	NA	CASSVAGHPTNEQYF	TGTGCCAGCAGCGTAGCGGGGCACCCAACCAACGAGCAGTACTTC
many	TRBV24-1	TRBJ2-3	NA	CATSDLTLSGETDTQYF	TGTGCCACCAGTGATTTAACTCTTTCAGGGGAGACAGATACGCAGTATTTT
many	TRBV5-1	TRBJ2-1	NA	CASSLQTPRASGGEQFF	TGCGCCAGCAGCTTGCAAACGCCCCGGGCCTCTGGTGGCGAGCAGTTCTTC
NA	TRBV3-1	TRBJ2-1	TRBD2	CASSLGLAGVSRPEQFF	TGTGCCAGCAGCCTAGGACTAGCGGGAGTTTCCAGACCGGAGCAGTTCTTC
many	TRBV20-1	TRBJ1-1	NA	CSAISRRNTEAFF	TGCAGTGCTATTTCCAGAAGAAACACTGAAGCTTTCTTT
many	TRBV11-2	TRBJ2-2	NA	CASSLVGRDRAGELFF	TGTGCCAGCAGCTTAGTCGGCAGGGATAGAGCCGGGGAGCTGTTTTTT
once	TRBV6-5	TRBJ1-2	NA	CASSYSDISGDGYTF	TGTGCCAGCAGTTACTCGGACATCTCGGGGGATGGCTACACCTTC
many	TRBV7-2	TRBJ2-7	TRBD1	CASRDSATYEQYF	TGTGCCAGCCGGGACAGCGCAACCTACGAGCAGTACTTC